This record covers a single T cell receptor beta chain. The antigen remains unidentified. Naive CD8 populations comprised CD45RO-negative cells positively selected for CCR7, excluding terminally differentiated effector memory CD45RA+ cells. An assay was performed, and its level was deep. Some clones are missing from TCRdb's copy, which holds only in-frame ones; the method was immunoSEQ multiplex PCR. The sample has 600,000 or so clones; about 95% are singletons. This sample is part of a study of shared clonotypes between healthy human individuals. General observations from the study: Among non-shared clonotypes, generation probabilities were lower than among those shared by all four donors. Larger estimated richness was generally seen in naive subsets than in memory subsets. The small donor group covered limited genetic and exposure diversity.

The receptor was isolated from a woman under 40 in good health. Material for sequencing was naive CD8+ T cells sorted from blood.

Here the CDR3 reads CASRWESSYNEQFF. CDR3 bases: TGTGCCAGCAGATGGGAGAGCTCCTACAATGAGCAGTTCTTC. The chain is built from TRBV7-9 and TRBJ2-1; tentatively, D is TRBD2 (5 bases). Looked up from germline, CDR1 is SEHNR and CDR2 is FQNEAQ (reference sequence). Trimming stripped 6 bases from V and 0 bases from J, with 9 bases between. The CDR3 spans 14 residues.